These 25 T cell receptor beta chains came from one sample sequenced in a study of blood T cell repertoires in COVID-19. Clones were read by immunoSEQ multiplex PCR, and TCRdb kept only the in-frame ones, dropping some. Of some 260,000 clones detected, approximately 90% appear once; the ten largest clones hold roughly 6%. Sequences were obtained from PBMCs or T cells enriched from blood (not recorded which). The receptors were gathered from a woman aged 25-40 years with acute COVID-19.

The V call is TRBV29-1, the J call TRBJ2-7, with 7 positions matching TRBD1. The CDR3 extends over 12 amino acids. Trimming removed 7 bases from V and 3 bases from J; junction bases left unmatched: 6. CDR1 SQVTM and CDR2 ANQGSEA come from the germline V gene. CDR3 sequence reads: CSARDSIYEQYF. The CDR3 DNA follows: TGCAGCGCTCGGGACAGCATCTACGAGCAGTACTTC.

The DNA of the CDR3 is TGCGCCAGCAGCTTGGTAGCGGGGGGCTTATATACGCAGTATTTT. It yields the protein CASSLVAGGLYTQYF. This rearrangement joins TRBV5-1 to TRBJ2-3; 10 bases are a match to TRBD2. Germline V gene sequence: CDR1 SGHRS, CDR2 YFSETQ. This CDR3 is built from 15 residues. Trimming cost V 0 bases and J 7 bases; bases outside gene matches: 5.

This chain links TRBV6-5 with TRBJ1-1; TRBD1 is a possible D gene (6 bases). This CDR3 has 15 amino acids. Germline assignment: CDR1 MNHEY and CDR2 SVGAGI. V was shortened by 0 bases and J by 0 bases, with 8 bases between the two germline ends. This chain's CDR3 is CASSYSAGVNTEAFF. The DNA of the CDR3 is TGTGCCAGCAGTTACTCGGCAGGGGTGAACACTGAAGCTTTCTTT.

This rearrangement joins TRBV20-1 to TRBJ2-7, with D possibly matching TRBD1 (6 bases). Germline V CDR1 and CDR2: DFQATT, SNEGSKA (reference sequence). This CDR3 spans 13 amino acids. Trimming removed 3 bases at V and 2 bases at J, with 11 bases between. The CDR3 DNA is TGCAGTGCTAGTACCGGACAGCCCTACGAGCAGTACTTC. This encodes CSASTGQPYEQYF.

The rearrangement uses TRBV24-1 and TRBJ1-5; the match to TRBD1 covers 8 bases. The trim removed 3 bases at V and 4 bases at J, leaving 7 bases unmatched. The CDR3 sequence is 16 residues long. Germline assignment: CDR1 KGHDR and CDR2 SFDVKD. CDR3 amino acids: CATSDHRGLANQPQHF. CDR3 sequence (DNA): TGTGCCACCAGTGATCACAGGGGGTTAGCAAATCAGCCCCAGCATTTT.

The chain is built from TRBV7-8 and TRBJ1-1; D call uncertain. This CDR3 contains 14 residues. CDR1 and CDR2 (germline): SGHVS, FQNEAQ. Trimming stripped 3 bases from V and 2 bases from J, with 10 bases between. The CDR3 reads CASSFSGFNTEAFF. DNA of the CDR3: TGTGCCAGCAGCTTTTCCGGGTTCAACACTGAAGCTTTCTTT.

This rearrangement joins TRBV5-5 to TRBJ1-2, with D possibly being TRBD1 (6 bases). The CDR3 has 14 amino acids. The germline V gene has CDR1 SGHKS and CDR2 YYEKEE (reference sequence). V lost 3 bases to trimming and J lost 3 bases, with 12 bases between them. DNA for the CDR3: TGTGCCAGCAGCTCTACAGGGTCGGACTATGGCTACACCTTC. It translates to CASSSTGSDYGYTF.

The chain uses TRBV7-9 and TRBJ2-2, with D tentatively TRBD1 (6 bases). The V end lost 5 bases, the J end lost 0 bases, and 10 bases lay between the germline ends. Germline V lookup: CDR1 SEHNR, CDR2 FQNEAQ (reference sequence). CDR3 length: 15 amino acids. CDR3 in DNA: TGTGCCAGCAGCCATACAGGGCCGAACACCGGGGAGCTGTTTTTT. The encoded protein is CASSHTGPNTGELFF.

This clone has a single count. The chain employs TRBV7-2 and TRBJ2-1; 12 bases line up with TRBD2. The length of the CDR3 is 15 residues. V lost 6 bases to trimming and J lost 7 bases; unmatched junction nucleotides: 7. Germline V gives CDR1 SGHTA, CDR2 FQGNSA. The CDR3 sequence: CASSFTSGRTNEQFF. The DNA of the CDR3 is TGTGCCAGCAGTTTTACTAGCGGGAGGACTAATGAGCAGTTCTTC.

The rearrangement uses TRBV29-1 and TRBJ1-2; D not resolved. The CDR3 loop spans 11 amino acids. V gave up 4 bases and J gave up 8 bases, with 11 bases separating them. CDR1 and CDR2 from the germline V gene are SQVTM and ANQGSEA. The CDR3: CSVGGTRGYTF. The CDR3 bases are TGCAGCGTTGGCGGAACTAGAGGCTACACCTTC.

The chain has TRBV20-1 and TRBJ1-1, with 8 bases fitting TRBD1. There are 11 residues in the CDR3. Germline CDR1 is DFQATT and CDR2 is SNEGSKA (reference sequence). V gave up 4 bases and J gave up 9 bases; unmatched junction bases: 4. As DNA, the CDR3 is TGCAGTGCTACGGACAGGGTTAAAGCTTTCTTT. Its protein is CSATDRVKAFF.

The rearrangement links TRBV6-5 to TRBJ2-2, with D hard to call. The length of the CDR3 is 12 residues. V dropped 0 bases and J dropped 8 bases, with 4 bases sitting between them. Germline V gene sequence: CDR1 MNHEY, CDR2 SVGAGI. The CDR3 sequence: CASSYSAGELFF. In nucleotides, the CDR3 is TGTGCCAGCAGTTACTCGGCTGGGGAGCTGTTTTTT.

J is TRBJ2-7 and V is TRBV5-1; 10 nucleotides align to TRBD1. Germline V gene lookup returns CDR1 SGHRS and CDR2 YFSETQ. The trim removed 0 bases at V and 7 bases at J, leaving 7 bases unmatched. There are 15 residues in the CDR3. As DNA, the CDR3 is TGCGCCAGCAGCTTGGAAGGGACAGGGGTAAGGGAGCAGTACTTC. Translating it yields CASSLEGTGVREQYF.

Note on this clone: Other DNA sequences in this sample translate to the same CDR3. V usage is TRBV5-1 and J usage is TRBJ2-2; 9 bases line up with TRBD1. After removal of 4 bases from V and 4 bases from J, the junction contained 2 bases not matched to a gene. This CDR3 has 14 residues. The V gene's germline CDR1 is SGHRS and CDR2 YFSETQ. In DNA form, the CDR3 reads TGCGCCAGCAGCCCGACAGGGGGCACCGGGGAGCTGTTTTTT. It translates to CASSPTGGTGELFF.

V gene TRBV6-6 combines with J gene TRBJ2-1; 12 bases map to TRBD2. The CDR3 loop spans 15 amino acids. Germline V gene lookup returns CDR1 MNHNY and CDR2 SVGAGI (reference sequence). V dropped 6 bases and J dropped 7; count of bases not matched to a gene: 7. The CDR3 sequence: CASRPTSGSGNEQFF. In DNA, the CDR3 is TGTGCCAGCAGGCCGACTAGCGGGAGCGGTAATGAGCAGTTCTTC.

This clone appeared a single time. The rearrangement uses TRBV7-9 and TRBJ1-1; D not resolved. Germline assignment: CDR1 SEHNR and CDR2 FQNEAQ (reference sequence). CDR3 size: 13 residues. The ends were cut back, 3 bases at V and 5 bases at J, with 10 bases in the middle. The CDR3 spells CASSFRGWTEAFF. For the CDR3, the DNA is TGTGCCAGCAGCTTTCGAGGTTGGACTGAAGCTTTCTTT. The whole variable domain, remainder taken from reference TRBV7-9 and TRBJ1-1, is DTGVSQNPRHKITKRGQNVTFRCDPISEHNRLYWYRQTLGQGPEFLTYFQNEAQLEKSRLLSDRFSAERPKGSFSTLEIQRTEQGDSAMYLCASSFRGWTEAFFGQGTRLTVV.

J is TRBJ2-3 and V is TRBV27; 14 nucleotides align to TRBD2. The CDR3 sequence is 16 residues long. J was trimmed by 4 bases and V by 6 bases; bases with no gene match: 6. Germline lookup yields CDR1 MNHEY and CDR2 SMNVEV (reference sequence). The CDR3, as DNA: TGTGCCAGCAGCCGACTAGCGGGGGGGCACCCAGATACGCAGTATTTT. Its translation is CASSRLAGGHPDTQYF.

CDR3 region: CASSLNDRDTIYF. CDR3 DNA sequence: TGTGCCAGCAGCTTAAATGACCGGGACACCATATATTTT. This chain connects TRBV5-4 to TRBJ1-3; D unresolved. Germline-derived CDR1 and CDR2 are SGHNT and YYREEE (reference sequence). V lost 2 bases and J lost 8, with 11 bases in between. The CDR3 runs to 13 residues. Complete variable domain (other parts from reference TRBV5-4 and TRBJ1-3): ETGVTQSPTHLIKTRGQQVTLRCSSQSGHNTVSWYQQALGQGPQFIFQYYREEENGRGNFPPRFSGLQFPNYSSELNVNALELDDSALYLCASSLNDRDTIYFGEGSWLTVV.

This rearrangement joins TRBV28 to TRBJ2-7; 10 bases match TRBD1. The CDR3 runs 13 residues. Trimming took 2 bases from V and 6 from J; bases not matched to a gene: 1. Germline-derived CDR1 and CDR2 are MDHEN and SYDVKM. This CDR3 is CASSLGDRGEQYF. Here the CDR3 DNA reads TGTGCCAGCAGTTTAGGGGACAGGGGCGAGCAGTACTTC.

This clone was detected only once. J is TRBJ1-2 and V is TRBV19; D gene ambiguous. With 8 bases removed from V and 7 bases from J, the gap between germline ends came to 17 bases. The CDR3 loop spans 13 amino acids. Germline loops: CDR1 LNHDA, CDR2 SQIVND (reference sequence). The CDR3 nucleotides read TGTGCCAGTCTCCTCGAGGGAGGAATTGGCTACACCTTC. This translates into CASLLEGGIGYTF.

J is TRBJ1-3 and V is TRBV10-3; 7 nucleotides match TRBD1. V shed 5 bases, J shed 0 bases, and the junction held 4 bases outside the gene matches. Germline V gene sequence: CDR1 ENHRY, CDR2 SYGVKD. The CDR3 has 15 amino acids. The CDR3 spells CAISTGDFSGNTIYF. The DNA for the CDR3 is TGTGCCATCAGTACAGGGGATTTCTCTGGAAACACCATATATTTT.

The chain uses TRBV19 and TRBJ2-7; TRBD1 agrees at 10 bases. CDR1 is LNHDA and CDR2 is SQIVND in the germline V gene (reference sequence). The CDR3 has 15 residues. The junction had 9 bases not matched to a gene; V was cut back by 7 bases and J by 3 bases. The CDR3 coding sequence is TGTGCCAGTACCGCCACCGGGACAGGGGACTACGAGCAGTACTTC. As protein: CASTATGTGDYEQYF. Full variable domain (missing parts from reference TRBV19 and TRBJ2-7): DGGITQSPKYLFRKEGQNVTLSCEQNLNHDAMYWYRQDPGQGLRLIYYSQIVNDFQKGDIAEGYSVSREKKESFPLTVTSAQKNPTAFYLCASTATGTGDYEQYFGPGTRLTVT.

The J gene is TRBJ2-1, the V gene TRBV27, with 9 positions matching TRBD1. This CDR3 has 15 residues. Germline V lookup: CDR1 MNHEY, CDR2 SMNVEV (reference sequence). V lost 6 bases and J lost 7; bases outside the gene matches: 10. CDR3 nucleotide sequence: TGTGCCAGCAGCACAACAGGGGGCGCGGGGAATGAGCAGTTCTTC. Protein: CASSTTGGAGNEQFF.

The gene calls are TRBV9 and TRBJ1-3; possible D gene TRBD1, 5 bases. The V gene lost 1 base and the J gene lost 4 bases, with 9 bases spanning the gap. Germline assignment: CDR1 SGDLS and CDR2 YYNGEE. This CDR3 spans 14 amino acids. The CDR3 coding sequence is TGTGCCAGCAGCGTACCAGGGAACGGAAACACCATATATTTT. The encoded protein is CASSVPGNGNTIYF.

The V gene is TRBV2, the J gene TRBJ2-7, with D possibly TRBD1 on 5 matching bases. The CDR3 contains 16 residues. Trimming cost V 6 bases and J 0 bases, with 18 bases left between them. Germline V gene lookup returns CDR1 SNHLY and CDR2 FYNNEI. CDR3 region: CASSVTWTSNSYEQYF. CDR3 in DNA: TGTGCCAGCAGCGTAACCTGGACATCAAACTCCTACGAGCAGTACTTC.